This T cell receptor (beta chain) originates from a study of blood T cells in healthy people across ages. Overall study results and limits: The unknown donor CMV status may have confounded expanded clonotype changes. Naive CD4+ cell counts and diversity both ran higher in long-lived than in aged donors.

This clonotype was picked up a small number of times. The antigen remains unidentified. Germline CDR1 MRHNA, CDR2 SNTAGT. CDR3 length: 15 amino acids. PCR was performed a second time for roughly 7 to 12 cycles using a sample-barcoded 5' primer and a J-beta primer mix. TCRdb recomputed calls from the 5' RACE reads with MiXCR, one row per CDR3 protein. The table shows some 730,000 distinct CDR3 sequences, with 22% occurring only once. The sequenced sample was blood. This receptor was obtained from a man between 65 and 79 years old in good health. The V and J genes are TRBV6-4 and TRBJ2-5; 8 bases agree with TRBD1. Matching the DNA end better, TRBJ2-1 makes the J call doubtful. In DNA, the CDR3 is TGTGCCAGCAGGCTACAGGGGGTGCCGGGGGATGAGCAGTTCTTC. It encodes CASRLQGVPGDEQFF.